The 32 T cell receptor beta chains in this list originate from one sample, sequenced in a study of T cells expressing NK-cell markers. TCRdb re-called the 5' RACE reads, yielding one record per CDR3 amino acid sequence without DNA. In total, the table holds 350,000 to 500,000 distinct CDR3 sequences. Sequencing was performed on blood T cells: a sorted CD56 or NKG2C T cell subset, CD4+ or CD8+ T cells, or bulk PBMC T cells (not recorded which). The receptors here all came from a woman aged 18 to 75 in good health.

The rearrangement joins TRBV4-3 to TRBJ2-3; checking the TCRdb D call of TRBD2 is not possible without DNA. Germline V CDR1 and CDR2: LGHNA, YSLEER. This CDR3 spans 15 amino acids. The CDR3 loop reads CASSQEAGNTDTQYF.

The chain joins TRBV7-2 to TRBJ2-1; TCRdb indicates TRBD2, and absent DNA this call remains unverified. In germline, CDR1 is SGHTA, CDR2 FQGNSA. This CDR3 has 15 residues. CDR3: CASSSNSGNYNEQFF.

V gene TRBV12-3 or TRBV12-4 combines with J gene TRBJ2-3; TCRdb returns TRBD1, unconfirmable since there is no DNA. The CDR3 is 13 residues long. The CDR3 protein is CASSTLAEGGQYF.

This chain connects TRBV29-1 to TRBJ2-7; the D gene TCRdb calls, TRBD2, cannot be checked with no DNA. From germline, CDR1 is SQVTM and CDR2 ANQGSEA. There are 14 residues in the CDR3. CDR3: CSVDGLAGGYEQYF.

The J gene is TRBJ1-4, the V gene TRBV6-5. Germline CDR1 and CDR2: MNHEY and SVGAGI. This CDR3 comprises 13 residues. Here the CDR3 reads CASSFATNEKLFF.

The rearrangement uses TRBV4-3 and TRBJ2-1. Germline-derived CDR1 and CDR2 are LGHNA and YSLEER. There are 12 residues in the CDR3. The CDR3 spells CASSQDRYEQFF.

The chain recombines TRBV6-5 with TRBJ1-5; the D call of TRBD1 rests on TCRdb alone, since no DNA is present to check it. The germline gives CDR1 MNHEY, CDR2 SVGAGI. This CDR3 contains 13 residues. The CDR3 here is CASSFRVGQPQHF.

This sequence joins TRBV5-5 and TRBJ2-5; the TRBD1 assignment by TCRdb is unverifiable without DNA. This CDR3 spans 13 amino acids. CDR1 SGHKS and CDR2 YYEKEE come from the germline V gene (reference sequence). CDR3 sequence: CASSLPPQETQYF. The full variable domain, completed using reference TRBV5-5 and TRBJ2-5, is DAGVTQSPTHLIKTRGQQVTLRCSPISGHKSVSWYQQVLGQGPQFIFQYYEKEERGRGNFPDRFSARQFPNYSSELNVNALLLGDSALYLCASSLPPQETQYFGPGTRLLVL.

The genes are TRBV6-6 and TRBJ2-5. The CDR3 spans 12 residues. From germline, CDR1 is MNHNY and CDR2 SVGAGI (reference sequence). The CDR3 loop is CASSYISETQYF.

The chain is built from TRBV7-2 and TRBJ1-4; TCRdb reports TRBD1, a call that lacks DNA to check it against. In germline, CDR1 is SGHTA, CDR2 FQGNSA. This CDR3 has 14 residues. Here the CDR3 reads CASSFLGANEKLFF.

The rearrangement links TRBV18 to TRBJ1-2. Germline V gene lookup returns CDR1 KGHSH and CDR2 LQKENI. This CDR3 region has 13 residues. The CDR3 loop is CASSPPAAWGYTF.

The V gene is TRBV6-2 or TRBV6-3, the J gene TRBJ2-1; with no DNA, the TCRdb D assignment of TRBD1 cannot be verified. The CDR3 consists of 18 residues. The germline V gene encodes CDR1 MNHEY and CDR2 SVGEGT. The CDR3 loop reads CASSTEGGGGGTYNEQFF.

The V call is TRBV5-6, the J call TRBJ2-3. The V gene's germline CDR1 is SGHDT and CDR2 YYEEEE. The CDR3 length is 14 residues. CDR3 amino acids: CASSLVSRTDTQYF.

CDR3 loop: CASSPEGFSYGYTF. The genes are TRBV9 and TRBJ1-2. The CDR3 extends over 14 amino acids. Per the germline V gene, CDR1 is SGDLS and CDR2 is YYNGEE.

This chain connects TRBV7-2 to TRBJ2-1. The CDR3 sequence is 17 residues long. Per germline, CDR1 SGHTA and CDR2 FQGNSA. The CDR3 loop reads CASSFLPRGLLHSEQFF.

The V and J genes are TRBV29-1 and TRBJ2-1; no DNA is available, so the TRBD1 call from TCRdb remains unchecked. This CDR3 contains 18 residues. Germline CDR1 and CDR2: SQVTM and ANQGSEA. The CDR3: CSVEHERQDPKTYNEQFF.

The chain carries TRBV3-1 and TRBJ2-7; TCRdb selects TRBD2, and the lack of DNA leaves this call unchecked. Germline CDR1 is LGHDT and CDR2 is YNNKEL (reference sequence). This CDR3 spans 16 amino acids. The CDR3 is CASSQGSAGDPYEQYF.

This chain connects TRBV19 to TRBJ1-1. Germline CDR1 LNHDA, CDR2 SQIVND (reference sequence). This CDR3 has 12 residues. This CDR3 is CASSIGHTEAFF.

The chain employs TRBV20-1 and TRBJ2-2; TCRdb indicates TRBD2, and absent DNA this call remains unverified. The CDR3 loop spans 15 amino acids. CDR1 and CDR2 (germline): DFQATT, SNEGSKA (reference sequence). The CDR3 loop is CSAIRGGPASGELFF.

V usage is TRBV20-1 and J usage is TRBJ2-3; TCRdb gives TRBD1 as the D gene, but with no DNA this cannot be confirmed. Germline loops: CDR1 DFQATT, CDR2 SNEGSKA (reference sequence). This CDR3 is 15 amino acids long. This CDR3 is CSADPPGQGPDTQYF.

This chain connects TRBV30 to TRBJ2-1; TCRdb's D call, TRBD2, is unchecked because there is no DNA. This CDR3 has 13 residues. The germline V gene encodes CDR1 GTSNPN and CDR2 SVGIG (reference sequence). This chain's CDR3 is CARGTSGRDEQFF. The full variable domain, its missing parts supplied by reference TRBV30 and TRBJ2-1, is SQTIHQWPATLVQPVGSPLSLECTVEGTSNPNLYWYRQAAGRGLQLLFYSVGIGQISSEVPQNLSASRPQDRQFILSSKKLLLSDSGFYLCARGTSGRDEQFFGPGTRLTVL.

The chain has TRBV7-9 and TRBJ2-5; lacking DNA, the TRBD1 call made by TCRdb goes unchecked. Germline lookup yields CDR1 SEHNR and CDR2 FQNEAQ (reference sequence). The CDR3 loop spans 14 amino acids. The CDR3 here is CASRMGGAAETQYF.

This rearrangement joins TRBV7-9 to TRBJ2-3; the D gene TCRdb calls, TRBD1, cannot be checked with no DNA. CDR1 is SEHNR and CDR2 is FQNEAQ in the germline V gene (reference sequence). The CDR3 length is 15 residues. The chain's CDR3 is CASSLAGGIWDTQYF.

V is TRBV7-2 and J is TRBJ2-7; TCRdb outputs TRBD1, but without DNA this stays unchecked. The CDR3 has 13 amino acids. Germline-derived CDR1 and CDR2 are SGHTA and FQGNSA. The chain's CDR3 is CASSLRRGYEQYF.

This chain uses TRBV28 with TRBJ2-1; TCRdb's assignment of TRBD1 cannot be checked, as there is no DNA. CDR3 length: 13 residues. Germline V gene data show CDR1 as MDHEN and CDR2 as SYDVKM. CDR3 protein: CASRYRGRYEQFF.

The genes are TRBV20-1 and TRBJ1-6; TCRdb selects TRBD1, and the lack of DNA leaves this call unchecked. Germline CDR1 reads DFQATT; CDR2 reads SNEGSKA (reference sequence). This CDR3 is 16 amino acids long. CDR3 in amino acids: CSAGLQGANYNSPLHF.

The V gene is TRBV12-3 or TRBV12-4, the J gene TRBJ1-2. This CDR3 is built from 14 residues. CDR3 sequence reads: CASSLPFLVRGYTF.

The chain carries TRBV13 and TRBJ2-3; TCRdb returns TRBD2, unconfirmable since there is no DNA. Germline assignment: CDR1 PRHDT and CDR2 FYEKMQ (reference sequence). The CDR3 spans 13 residues. CDR3 in amino acids: CASSLVASDTQYF.

This rearrangement joins TRBV20-1 to TRBJ2-1; TCRdb picks TRBD1, but there is no DNA to check that call. Germline CDR1 reads DFQATT; CDR2 reads SNEGSKA (reference sequence). The CDR3 contains 12 residues. CDR3 protein: CSGGAGGLEQFF.

The chain carries TRBV4-3 and TRBJ2-3; the D call from TCRdb, TRBD2, cannot be confirmed without DNA. Germline assignment: CDR1 LGHNA and CDR2 YSLEER. The CDR3 covers 14 residues. CDR3 residues: CASSQGTYTDTQYF.

The CDR3 protein is CASSDWGEGETQYF. The chain combines TRBV25-1 with TRBJ2-5; TCRdb's D call, TRBD1, is unchecked because there is no DNA. Germline V gives CDR1 MGHDK, CDR2 SYGVNS. This CDR3 region has 14 residues.

The chain combines TRBV4-1 with TRBJ1-1; TCRdb designates TRBD1, a call that cannot be tested without DNA. The CDR3 has 15 amino acids. Germline V gene data show CDR1 as MGHRA and CDR2 as YSYEKL. The CDR3 reads CASSPKTGGWTEAFF.